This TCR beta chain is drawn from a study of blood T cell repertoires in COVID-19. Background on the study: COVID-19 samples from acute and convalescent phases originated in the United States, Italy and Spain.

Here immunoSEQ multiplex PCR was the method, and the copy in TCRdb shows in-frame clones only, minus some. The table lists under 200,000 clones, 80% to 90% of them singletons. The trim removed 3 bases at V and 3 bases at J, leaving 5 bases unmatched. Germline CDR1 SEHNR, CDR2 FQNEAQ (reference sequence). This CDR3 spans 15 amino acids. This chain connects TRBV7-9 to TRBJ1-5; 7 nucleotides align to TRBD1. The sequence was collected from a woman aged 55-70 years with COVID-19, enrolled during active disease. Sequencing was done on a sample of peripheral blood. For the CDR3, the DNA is TGTGCCAGCAGCTTCCAGGGGGTTGACAATCAGCCCCAGCATTTT. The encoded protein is CASSFQGVDNQPQHF.